The 21 T cell receptor beta chains below come from one sample, sequenced in a study of identical twins. MiXCR was run by TCRdb on the 5' RACE reads, yielding one entry per CDR3 protein. The sample consists of around 1.7 million distinct CDR3 sequences, less than 40% of them appearing once. The sequenced sample consisted of cord blood. The source is a newborn girl in good health.

There are a few counts of this clonotype. This chain joins TRBV12-3 or TRBV12-4 and TRBJ2-7; 8 bases align to TRBD1. After removal of 3 bases from V and 2 bases from J, the junction contained 6 bases not matched to a gene. The CDR3 is 15 residues long. The CDR3 sequence: CASSLVRGPTYEQYF. Written as DNA, the CDR3 is TGTGCCAGCAGTTTGGTCAGGGGGCCTACCTACGAGCAGTACTTC.

This clonotype showed up many times. CDR3 loop: CSVGSYRTDTQYF. The CDR3 nucleotides are TGCAGCGTTGGGTCTTACCGCACAGATACGCAGTATTTT. The V call is TRBV29-1, the J call TRBJ2-3; D call uncertain. Germline V gene data show CDR1 as SQVTM and CDR2 as ANQGSEA. V lost 4 bases and J lost 1, with 9 bases in between. The CDR3 consists of 13 residues.

This clonotype appeared a few times. The chain is built from TRBV4-1 and TRBJ2-3; D unresolved. CDR1 and CDR2 from the germline V gene are MGHRA and YSYEKL. V was trimmed by 1 base and J by 0 bases, leaving 11 bases between them. CDR3 length equals 16 residues. The CDR3 spells CASSQAFGSSTDTQYF. The CDR3 DNA reads as TGCGCCAGCAGCCAAGCATTCGGATCTAGCACAGATACGCAGTATTTT.

The sample holds a few counts of this clonotype. The V and J genes are TRBV5-1 and TRBJ1-2; perhaps TRBD1 as D (5 bases). This CDR3 is built from 14 residues. V shed 4 bases and J shed 4 bases, with 14 bases lying between them. Germline CDR1 SGHRS, CDR2 YFSETQ. This CDR3 reads CASSVDPGSYGYTF. As DNA, the CDR3 is TGCGCCAGCAGCGTCGATCCAGGGAGCTATGGCTACACCTTC.

Details on this clonotype: This may be a read error, as it is one base from a much larger clone. The chain combines TRBV12-3 or TRBV12-4 with TRBJ2-3, with D possibly TRBD2 on 5 matching bases. Trimming cost V 4 bases and J 8 bases, with 16 bases left between them. This CDR3 region has 14 residues. CDR3 DNA: TGTGCCAGCAGTTCCCCCCTCTCCGAGGGTACGCAGTATTTT. The encoded protein is CASSSPLSEGTQYF.

This clonotype appeared once. The CDR3 reads CASSRAGGGYSNQPQHF. The CDR3 DNA reads TGTGCCAGCAGCCGCGCAGGGGGGGGTTATAGCAATCAGCCCCAGCATTTT. The rearrangement links TRBV7-9 to TRBJ1-5; 7 bases map to TRBD1. J gave up 0 bases and V 5 bases, and 10 bases lay outside the gene matches. Germline V gene data show CDR1 as SEHNR and CDR2 as FQNEAQ (reference sequence). The CDR3 extends over 17 amino acids.

A few counts support this clonotype. The chain employs TRBV4-2 and TRBJ2-7, with 11 bases aligning to TRBD2. Germline CDR1 is LGHNA and CDR2 is YNFKEQ. The trim removed 4 bases at V and 0 bases at J, leaving 5 bases unmatched. The CDR3 sequence is 16 residues long. CDR3 nucleotide sequence: TGTGCCAGCAGCCTAAATAGCGGGGGGGCCTCCTACGAGCAGTACTTC. Translated: CASSLNSGGASYEQYF.

The genes are TRBV9 and TRBJ2-1; D possibly corresponds to TRBD2 (7 bases). V was shortened by 3 bases and J by 6 bases, with 16 bases between the two germline ends. Germline CDR1 SGDLS, CDR2 YYNGEE. The length of the CDR3 is 15 residues. In DNA form, the CDR3 reads TGTGCCAGCAGCGGAAGACTAGGGGGGGCCAATGAGCAGTTCTTC. The encoded protein is CASSGRLGGANEQFF.

The sample holds a few counts of this clonotype. The CDR3 region is CASSEKERRAKNIQYF. The DNA of the CDR3 is TGTGCCAGCAGTGAAAAGGAGCGGCGAGCCAAAAACATTCAGTACTTC. This chain joins TRBV25-1 and TRBJ2-4, with a possible D match to TRBD2 (5 bases). The CDR3 length is 16 residues. The germline gives CDR1 MGHDK, CDR2 SYGVNS. Trimming stripped 2 bases from V and 0 bases from J, with 11 bases between.

The chain recombines TRBV6-2 or TRBV6-3 with TRBJ2-2; 7 positions match TRBD1. Germline loops: CDR1 MNHEY, CDR2 SVGEGT. The V gene end was trimmed by 5 bases and the J gene end by 7 bases; junction bases not matched to a gene: 4. The length of the CDR3 is 13 residues. CDR3 DNA: TGTGCCAGCAGTGACAGGGTCAACGGGGAGCTGTTTTTT. This gives the protein CASSDRVNGELFF.

The chain links TRBV5-1 to TRBJ1-1; TRBD1 might be the D (5 bases). From germline, CDR1 is SGHRS and CDR2 YFSETQ. CDR3 size: 15 residues. Trimming pared 4 bases from V and 1 base from J, leaving 14 bases between. The CDR3, as DNA: TGCGCCAGCAGCCCGACCAAGGGGAGGAACACTGAAGCTTTCTTT. Its protein product is CASSPTKGRNTEAFF.

The V gene is TRBV6-5, the J gene TRBJ1-4, with 8 positions matching TRBD1. CDR3 length: 13 amino acids. Germline CDR1 and CDR2: MNHEY and SVGAGI. With V trimmed by 5 bases and J by 10 bases, 6 bases remained unmatched. The CDR3 spells CASSLGQGVKLFF. The CDR3 nucleotides read TGTGCCAGCAGTCTTGGACAGGGCGTAAAACTGTTTTTT.

This clonotype appeared a few times. The chain has TRBV9 and TRBJ1-4; no clear D gene. V was clipped by 0 bases and J by 0 bases, with 12 bases between them. The germline V gene has CDR1 SGDLS and CDR2 YYNGEE. The CDR3 sequence is 17 residues long. The CDR3 coding sequence is TGTGCCAGCAGCGTAGCTACAAATGAGGCAACTAATGAAAAACTGTTTTTT. Protein: CASSVATNEATNEKLFF.

The J gene is TRBJ1-2, the V gene TRBV19, with D possibly matching TRBD1 (5 bases). V dropped 1 base and J dropped 4 bases, with 10 bases sitting between them. CDR3 size: 14 residues. Germline V CDR1 and CDR2: LNHDA, SQIVND (reference sequence). CDR3 DNA: TGTGCCAGTAGTATAGGTGGGACCGGCTATGGCTACACCTTC. Its protein is CASSIGGTGYGYTF.

This clonotype was detected a few times. V gene TRBV7-9 combines with J gene TRBJ2-5; weak D call: TRBD2 (6 bases). The DNA matches TRBJ2-7 better at its end, which makes the J call doubtful. Germline assignment: CDR1 SEHNR and CDR2 FQNEAQ (reference sequence). The CDR3 contains 15 residues. The CDR3 DNA follows: TGTGCCAGCAGCTTAGAGGGGCTAGCGCACTACGAGCAGTACTTC. Encoded protein: CASSLEGLAHYEQYF.

The V call is TRBV21-1, the J call TRBJ2-7; the table's D call, TRBD1, has no DNA check behind it. TRBV21-1 is an annotated pseudogene. The CDR3 consists of 14 residues. The CDR3 loop reads CASSSREWSYEQYF. The CDR3 DNA is TGTGCCAGCAGCTCCAGGGAATGGTCCTACGAGCAGTACTTC.

V usage is TRBV7-2 and J usage is TRBJ2-5; a possible D gene is TRBD2 (6 bases). The germline gives CDR1 SGHTA, CDR2 FQGNSA. This CDR3 comprises 14 residues. V was shortened by 1 base and J by 11 bases, with 17 bases between the two germline ends. CDR3 bases: TGTGCCAGCAGCTTAGGACTAGGCCCACTTGAGCAGTACTTC. It yields the protein CASSLGLGPLEQYF.

The chain recombines TRBV13 with TRBJ2-7; D might be TRBD2 (6 bases). Germline CDR1 is PRHDT and CDR2 is FYEKMQ (reference sequence). There are 15 residues in the CDR3. V lost 8 bases and J 0 bases, leaving 17 bases between the germline ends. This CDR3 is CASSWGEGSSYEQYF. CDR3 DNA sequence: TGTGCCAGCTCTTGGGGGGAAGGGAGCTCCTACGAGCAGTACTTC.

The chain employs TRBV18 and TRBJ1-5, with D hard to call. The V gene's germline CDR1 is KGHSH and CDR2 LQKENI. There are 13 residues in the CDR3. The ends were cut back, 2 bases at V and 4 bases at J, with 6 bases in the middle. CDR3 sequence reads: CASSPAINQPQHF. The CDR3 bases are TGTGCCAGCTCACCAGCGATTAATCAGCCCCAGCATTTT.

This chain connects TRBV6-8 to TRBJ2-7, with TRBD1 identical over 10 bases. V lost 0 bases to trimming and J lost 3 bases; unmatched junction nucleotides: 2. CDR1 and CDR2 (germline): MNHGY, SAAAGT. The CDR3 is 15 residues long. The CDR3 DNA follows: TGTGCCAGCAGTTACTCGACAGGGGGCTACTACGAGCAGTACTTC. It is translated as CASSYSTGGYYEQYF.

J is TRBJ2-1 and V is TRBV20-1, with D possibly matching TRBD2 (6 bases). V lost 6 bases and J lost 0, with 15 bases in between. The CDR3 extends over 15 amino acids. The germline gives CDR1 DFQATT, CDR2 SNEGSKA (reference sequence). The CDR3 protein is CSAPERVSSYNEQFF. The CDR3, as DNA: TGCAGTGCGCCTGAGCGGGTGAGCTCCTACAATGAGCAGTTCTTC.